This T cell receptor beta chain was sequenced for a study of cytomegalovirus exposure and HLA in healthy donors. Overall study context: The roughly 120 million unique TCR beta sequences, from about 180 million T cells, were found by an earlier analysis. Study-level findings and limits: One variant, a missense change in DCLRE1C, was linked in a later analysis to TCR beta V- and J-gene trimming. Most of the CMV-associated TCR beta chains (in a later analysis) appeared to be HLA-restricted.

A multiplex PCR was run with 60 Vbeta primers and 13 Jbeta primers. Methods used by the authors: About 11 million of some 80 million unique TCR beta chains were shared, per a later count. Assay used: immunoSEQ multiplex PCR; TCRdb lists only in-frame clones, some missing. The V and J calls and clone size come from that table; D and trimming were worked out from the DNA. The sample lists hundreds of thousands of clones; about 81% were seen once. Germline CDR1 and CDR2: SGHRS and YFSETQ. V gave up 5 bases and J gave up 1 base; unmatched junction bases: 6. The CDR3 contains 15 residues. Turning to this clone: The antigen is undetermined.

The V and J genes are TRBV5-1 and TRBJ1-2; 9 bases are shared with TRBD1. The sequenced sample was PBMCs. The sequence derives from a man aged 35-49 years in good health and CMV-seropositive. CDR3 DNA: TGCGCCAGCAGGGAAAGGACAGGGGATAACTATGGCTACACCTTC. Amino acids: CASRERTGDNYGYTF.